Presented here are 31 T cell receptor beta chains from one specimen sequenced in a study of cytomegalovirus exposure and HLA in healthy donors. The PCR employed 60 Vbeta primers together with 13 Jbeta primers. Libraries were prepared by immunoSEQ multiplex PCR; TCRdb keeps only in-frame clonotypes and omits some of them. Of 200,000 to 250,000 clones in the sample, approximately 82% were seen once. The sequenced sample consisted of PBMCs. The receptors originated from a male donor in good health and CMV-seronegative.

This chain joins TRBV2 and TRBJ2-7; the match to TRBD1 covers 10 bases. The CDR3 contains 14 residues. J lost 2 bases, V lost 6 bases, and 4 bases had no gene match. Germline-derived CDR1 and CDR2 are SNHLY and FYNNEI. In DNA form, the CDR3 reads TGTGCCAGCAGCGACGGACAGGGGGCCTACGAGCAGTACTTC. It codes for CASSDGQGAYEQYF.

The chain employs TRBV5-8 and TRBJ1-2, with unresolved D. The CDR3 extends over 14 amino acids. V gave up 0 bases and J gave up 8 bases, with 14 bases separating them. The V gene's germline CDR1 is SGHTS and CDR2 YDEGEE. The CDR3 nucleotides read TGTGCCAGCAGCTTGGCAATGAGCCTGTACGGCTACACCTTC. Translated, it gives CASSLAMSLYGYTF.

The CDR3 nucleotides read TGTGCCAGCAGCTCTTCGGGACTAGCGGGAGACGAGACCCAGTACTTC. Residues: CASSSSGLAGDETQYF. The gene calls are TRBV7-3 and TRBJ2-5; TRBD2 aligns across 14 bases. After removal of 4 bases from V and 5 bases from J, the junction contained 6 bases not matched to a gene. The CDR3 contains 16 residues. Germline lookup yields CDR1 SGHTA and CDR2 FQGTGA.

CDR3 residues: CASSPRAGIILEAFF. The CDR3 DNA sequence: TGCGCCAGCAGCCCTCGTGCCGGGATTATACTAGAAGCTTTCTTT. The chain uses TRBV5-1 and TRBJ1-1; D gene uncertain. V lost 4 bases and J 8 bases, leaving 21 bases between the germline ends. Germline V gene sequence: CDR1 SGHRS, CDR2 YFSETQ. This CDR3 is built from 15 residues.

V is TRBV2 and J is TRBJ2-3, with a possible D match to TRBD2 (6 bases). Deletions cut 7 bases from V and 0 bases from J, with 8 bases between. The CDR3 has 13 amino acids. Per the germline V gene, CDR1 is SNHLY and CDR2 is FYNNEI. CDR3 sequence: CASTSGSTDTQYF. Written as DNA, the CDR3 is TGTGCCAGCACAAGCGGGAGCACAGATACGCAGTATTTT.

The chain recombines TRBV10-3 with TRBJ1-3; 7 bases are shared with TRBD1. V shed 6 bases, J shed 0 bases, and the junction held 17 bases outside the gene matches. There are 19 residues in the CDR3. Germline V CDR1 and CDR2: ENHRY, SYGVKD. CDR3 loop: CAISAGQDGAFNSGNTIYF. DNA of the CDR3: TGTGCCATCAGCGCCGGACAGGACGGAGCGTTCAACTCTGGAAACACCATATATTTT.

The genes are TRBV25-1 and TRBJ2-7, with TRBD1 identical over 8 bases. Germline V gene sequence: CDR1 MGHDK, CDR2 SYGVNS. J gave up 1 base and V 4 bases, and 6 bases lay outside the gene matches. The CDR3 has 15 amino acids. This CDR3 reads CASSGQGAHSYEQYF. As DNA, the CDR3 is TGTGCCAGCAGTGGGCAGGGGGCGCATTCCTACGAGCAGTACTTC.

This chain links TRBV19 with TRBJ2-5, with 8 positions matching TRBD1. The J call may be in error: the DNA end matches TRBJ2-7 better. The CDR3 runs to 15 residues. Germline V lookup: CDR1 LNHDA, CDR2 SQIVND (reference sequence). DNA for the CDR3: TGTGCCAGTAGTCTCCAGACACAGGGGGACTACGAGCAGTACTTC. It codes for CASSLQTQGDYEQYF.

V and J are TRBV11-3 and TRBJ1-1, with D hard to call. V lost 4 bases and J lost 1, with 10 bases in between. The CDR3 loop spans 14 amino acids. CDR1 is SGHNT and CDR2 is YENEEA in the germline V gene. In nucleotides, the CDR3 is TGTGCCAGCAGCTCCGGAGGGCAGAACACTGAAGCTTTCTTT. This gives the protein CASSSGGQNTEAFF.

This chain links TRBV5-4 with TRBJ2-5; no clear D gene. The CDR3 is made up of 12 amino acids. Between the trimmed V and J ends, which lost 3 bases and 11 bases, there was a span of 14 bases. The germline V gene encodes CDR1 SGHNT and CDR2 YYREEE (reference sequence). The CDR3 coding sequence is TGTGCCAGCAGCTACCCTGTTTCGGAGCAGTACTTC. Its protein is CASSYPVSEQYF.

The chain links TRBV9 to TRBJ2-1, with 14 bases matching TRBD2. Germline loops: CDR1 SGDLS, CDR2 YYNGEE. This CDR3 contains 19 residues. Trimming removed 3 bases from V and 3 bases from J; junction bases left unmatched: 11. The CDR3 DNA sequence: TGTGCCAGCAGCGGGGGTGTAGGGACTAGCGGGAGAGACTACAATGAGCAGTTCTTC. Amino acid sequence: CASSGGVGTSGRDYNEQFF.

The V gene is TRBV2, the J gene TRBJ1-3; 7 bases align to TRBD1. This CDR3 contains 13 residues. Trimming at V came to 8 bases and at J to 2 bases, leaving 3 bases not matched to a gene. Germline CDR1 SNHLY, CDR2 FYNNEI. Here the CDR3 DNA reads TGTGCCAGCGGCAGGGGGGCTGGAAACACCATATATTTT. Residues: CASGRGAGNTIYF.

In its sample, this clone was seen once. This CDR3 is CASSAGDRDYEQYF. The CDR3 DNA is TGTGCCAGCAGTGCAGGGGACAGGGACTACGAGCAGTACTTC. The rearrangement uses TRBV27 and TRBJ2-7, with 9 bases lining up with TRBD1. The CDR3 is 14 residues long. CDR1 and CDR2 (germline): MNHEY, SMNVEV (reference sequence). V was clipped by 5 bases and J by 3 bases; unmatched bases: 5.

The rearrangement joins TRBV30 to TRBJ2-7, with D possibly matching TRBD2 (5 bases). CDR3 length: 12 residues. Germline V gene lookup returns CDR1 GTSNPN and CDR2 SVGIG (reference sequence). V was pared by 5 bases and J by 6 bases, with 14 bases between. The CDR3 protein is CAWARGRGEQYF. DNA for the CDR3: TGTGCCTGGGCCCGCGGCCGGGGCGAGCAGTACTTC.

The V and J genes are TRBV11-3 and TRBJ2-3; tentative D call: TRBD2 (6 bases). The germline V gene has CDR1 SGHNT and CDR2 YENEEA. This CDR3 spans 14 amino acids. Trimming cost V 6 bases and J 2 bases, with 12 bases left between them. CDR3 nucleotide sequence: TGTGCCAGCAGTAGCGGCAGAACCACAGATACGCAGTATTTT. Translation: CASSSGRTTDTQYF.

This chain joins TRBV19 and TRBJ2-3; 14 bases match TRBD2. V trimming: 5 bases; J trimming: 7 bases; junction bases outside the gene matches: 8. In germline, CDR1 is LNHDA, CDR2 SQIVND (reference sequence). This CDR3 has 16 amino acids. The chain's CDR3 is CASSSLTSGRAHTQYF. The DNA of the CDR3 is TGTGCCAGTAGTTCTTTGACTAGCGGGAGGGCTCATACGCAGTATTTT.

The chain joins TRBV19 to TRBJ2-4; the match to TRBD1 covers 8 bases. The CDR3 runs 14 residues. Germline values: CDR1 LNHDA, CDR2 SQIVND (reference sequence). With V trimmed by 7 bases and J by 5 bases, 7 bases remained unmatched. For the CDR3, the DNA is TGTGCCAGTAACGACCCGGGACAGGAAAACATTCAGTACTTC. This translates into CASNDPGQENIQYF.

V is TRBV13 and J is TRBJ2-2; TRBD1 matches 7 bases. This CDR3 is built from 15 residues. J lost 4 bases, V lost 5 bases, and 7 bases had no gene match. Germline CDR1 is PRHDT and CDR2 is FYEKMQ (reference sequence). The DNA for the CDR3 is TGTGCCAGCAGCGTACTGGGACAGAGCACCGGGGAGCTGTTTTTT. Translation gives CASSVLGQSTGELFF.

This clone was counted only a few times. The J gene is TRBJ2-5, the V gene TRBV6-6, with 8 bases that match TRBD2. Germline CDR1 and CDR2: MNHNY and SVGAGI (reference sequence). With V trimmed by 4 bases and J by 4 bases, 11 bases remained unmatched. The CDR3 has 16 amino acids. The CDR3 spells CASSFRSGSWGETQYF. DNA of the CDR3: TGTGCCAGCAGTTTCCGGAGCGGGAGCTGGGGAGAGACCCAGTACTTC.

This sequence joins TRBV28 and TRBJ2-3; 11 bases fit TRBD1. Germline V gives CDR1 MDHEN, CDR2 SYDVKM. Losses at the gene ends were 2 bases for V and 6 bases for J; bases not matched to a gene: 4. The CDR3 totals 15 residues. Written as DNA, the CDR3 is TGTGCCAGCAGTTTAGTGGACAGGGGGCTTGATACGCAGTATTTT. Protein sequence: CASSLVDRGLDTQYF.

This clone was detected a few times. The chain has TRBV5-4 and TRBJ1-5; D is ambiguous. Trimming took off 1 base at V and 1 base at J, with 9 bases between the two ends. This CDR3 region has 15 residues. CDR1 is SGHNT, CDR2 YYREEE, per germline (reference sequence). The CDR3 region is CASSLRGASNQPQHF. The DNA of the CDR3 is TGTGCCAGCAGCTTGAGAGGAGCCAGCAATCAGCCCCAGCATTTT.

This clone was seen a single time. The rearrangement links TRBV5-4 to TRBJ2-7; no definite D call. Germline V gene lookup returns CDR1 SGHNT and CDR2 YYREEE (reference sequence). The CDR3 totals 13 residues. The V end was cut by 0 bases, the J end by 3 bases, with 7 bases between. The CDR3 reads CASSLGRNYEQYF. For the CDR3, the DNA is TGTGCCAGCAGCTTGGGCAGAAACTACGAGCAGTACTTC.

The chain couples TRBV6-5 to TRBJ2-7; D possibly corresponds to TRBD1 (6 bases). Germline V gene lookup returns CDR1 MNHEY and CDR2 SVGAGI. This CDR3 spans 14 amino acids. V lost 4 bases to trimming and J lost 3 bases, with 13 bases between them. CDR3 sequence reads: CASSFHQGYYEQYF. The CDR3 DNA reads TGTGCCAGCAGTTTTCATCAGGGGTACTACGAGCAGTACTTC.

This chain joins TRBV7-9 and TRBJ2-7, with 7 bases matching TRBD1. Looked up from germline, CDR1 is SEHNR and CDR2 is FQNEAQ (reference sequence). CDR3 size: 13 residues. Germline trimming cut 5 bases from V and 5 bases from J; bases unmatched to any gene: 6. CDR3 loop: CASSVMTGNEQYF. CDR3 DNA sequence: TGTGCCAGCAGCGTAATGACAGGGAACGAGCAGTACTTC.

The chain recombines TRBV7-6 with TRBJ1-1, with unresolved D. The length of the CDR3 is 15 residues. Trimming pared 6 bases from V and 5 bases from J, leaving 19 bases between. Germline CDR1 SGHVS, CDR2 FNYEAQ. CDR3 nucleotide sequence: TGTGCCAGCAGTCCTTCGGACGCCCGGAGGACTGAAGCTTTCTTT. Its protein is CASSPSDARRTEAFF.

The chain carries TRBV5-1 and TRBJ1-6, with TRBD1 identical over 8 bases. This CDR3 comprises 13 residues. In germline, CDR1 is SGHRS, CDR2 YFSETQ. V shed 4 bases, J shed 12 bases, and the junction held 6 bases outside the gene matches. The CDR3 DNA sequence: TGCGCCAGCAGCCGGACAGGGCAGTTACCCCTCCACTTT. Amino acid sequence: CASSRTGQLPLHF. The variable domain in full, completed from reference TRBV5-1 and TRBJ1-6, reads KAGVTQTPRYLIKTRGQQVTLSCSPISGHRSVSWYQQTPGQGLQFLFEYFSETQRNKGNFPGRFSGRQFSNSRSEMNVSTLELGDSALYLCASSRTGQLPLHFGNGTRLTVT.

Details on this clone: Within the sample, other DNA sequences also encode this same CDR3. The rearrangement uses TRBV6-5 and TRBJ1-1; D unresolved. The CDR3 is 11 residues long. Looked up from germline, CDR1 is MNHEY and CDR2 is SVGAGI. The V gene lost 11 bases and the J gene lost 8 bases, with 15 bases spanning the gap. CDR3 amino acids: CASRSTGEAFF. The CDR3, as DNA: TGTGCCTCCAGGTCGACGGGGGAAGCTTTCTTT.

V and J are TRBV14 and TRBJ2-7; a weak D match, TRBD2 (6 bases). This CDR3 contains 15 residues. The germline gives CDR1 SGHDN, CDR2 FVKESK. V lost 0 bases to trimming and J lost 3 bases, with 12 bases between them. The CDR3: CASSQEVAGYYEQYF. The CDR3 nucleotides are TGTGCCAGCAGCCAAGAGGTGGCGGGGTACTACGAGCAGTACTTC.

The V gene is TRBV27, the J gene TRBJ2-3, with 9 nucleotides matching TRBD1. There are 14 residues in the CDR3. CDR1 is MNHEY and CDR2 is SMNVEV in the germline V gene (reference sequence). The ends lost 5 bases at V and 6 bases at J; junction bases unmatched: 6. The CDR3 protein is CASSRTGVVDTQYF. DNA of the CDR3: TGTGCCAGCAGTCGGACAGGGGTCGTGGATACGCAGTATTTT.

J is TRBJ2-1 and V is TRBV19; 8 bases are shared with TRBD2. The CDR3 is 16 amino acids. The germline CDR1 and CDR2 sequences are LNHDA and SQIVND (reference sequence). With 2 bases clipped from V and 7 bases from J, the junction kept 10 bases outside the gene matches. The CDR3 DNA follows: TGTGCCAGTAGTATAACATCTGCCGGGAGGGGAAATGAGCAGTTCTTC. Its protein is CASSITSAGRGNEQFF.

This rearrangement joins TRBV29-1 to TRBJ1-5; tentatively, D is TRBD1 (5 bases). Between the trimmed V and J ends, which lost 7 bases and 1 base, there was a span of 14 bases. The CDR3 loop spans 14 amino acids. Germline CDR1 and CDR2: SQVTM and ANQGSEA. CDR3 residues: CSAWGGISNQPQHF. CDR3 DNA: TGCAGCGCCTGGGGGGGAATCAGCAATCAGCCCCAGCATTTT.